This TCR beta chain derives from a study of intratumoral heterogeneity in liver cancer. Findings and limits, study-wide: Significantly more unique clonal expansions occurred in tumor region a than b. Overall T cell clonality did not differ significantly between tumor regions in either sequenced patient.

Germline CDR1 SGDLS, CDR2 YYNGEE. This CDR3 is built from 15 residues. Trimming stripped 4 bases from V and 5 bases from J, with 18 bases between. As regards this clone: The antigen is undetermined.

Each tumour sample represents a distinct, spatially separated region of the hepatocellular carcinoma nodule. All patients had early-stage hepatocellular carcinoma and were untreated before surgical resection. Sampled areas showed no macroscopic evidence of necrosis or hemorrhage. The method was immunoSEQ multiplex PCR; TCRdb's version includes in-frame clones alone and lacks a portion of them. Seen here are approximately 3,500 clones, roughly 44% observed once, and the top ten hold about 26%. The chain joins TRBV9 to TRBJ1-1; D call uncertain. This clonotype was sampled from a man aged 65 to 79 with hepatocellular carcinoma. Sequences were derived from tumor tissue, sampled before any cancer treatment. The CDR3 DNA reads TGTGCCAGCAGCTCAGCCGGGAGCCGCAGGACTGAAGCTTTCTTT. It specifies CASSSAGSRRTEAFF.